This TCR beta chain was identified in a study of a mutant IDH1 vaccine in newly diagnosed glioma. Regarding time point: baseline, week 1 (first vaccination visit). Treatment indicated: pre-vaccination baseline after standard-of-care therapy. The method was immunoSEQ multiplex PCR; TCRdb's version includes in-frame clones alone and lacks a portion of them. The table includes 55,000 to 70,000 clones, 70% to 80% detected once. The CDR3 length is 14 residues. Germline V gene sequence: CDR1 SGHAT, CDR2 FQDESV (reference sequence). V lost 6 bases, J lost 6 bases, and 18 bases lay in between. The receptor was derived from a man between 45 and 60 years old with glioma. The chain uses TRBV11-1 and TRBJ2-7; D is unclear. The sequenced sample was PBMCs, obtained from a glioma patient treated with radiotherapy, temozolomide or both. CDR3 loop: CASSTDGPPSEQYF. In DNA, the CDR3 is TGTGCCAGCAGTACTGACGGACCCCCCTCCGAGCAGTACTTC.